Described below is a single T cell receptor beta chain sequence and its context. The sample belongs to a study of cytomegalovirus exposure and HLA in healthy donors. The PCR employed 60 Vbeta primers together with 13 Jbeta primers. Original handling: Some 11 million of the about 80 million unique TCR beta chains counted in a later analysis were shared. Profiled with immunoSEQ multiplex PCR; TCRdb holds only in-frame clones, not every one. The V and J calls and the clone size are those of that table, but D and trimming were determined from the DNA. The sample contains about 120,000 clones, 60% to 70% of which appear only once. The CDR3 loop spans 16 amino acids. V dropped 2 bases and J dropped 5 bases, with 18 bases sitting between them. Per germline, CDR1 SGHRS and CDR2 YFSETQ.

The origin of this receptor is a woman in her 40s in good health and CMV-seropositive. Input material: PBMCs. This chain uses TRBV5-1 with TRBJ2-3, with no clear D. The CDR3 bases are TGCGCCAGCAGCTTCGGAGCCTTAGGTCAGATAGATACGCAGTATTTT. Its protein product is CASSFGALGQIDTQYF. Full variable domain (outside the CDR3, taken from reference TRBV5-1 and TRBJ2-3): KAGVTQTPRYLIKTRGQQVTLSCSPISGHRSVSWYQQTPGQGLQFLFEYFSETQRNKGNFPGRFSGRQFSNSRSEMNVSTLELGDSALYLCASSFGALGQIDTQYFGPGTRLTVL.